These T cell receptor beta chains were read from a single sample in a study of shared clonotypes between healthy human individuals. The method was immunoSEQ multiplex PCR; TCRdb's version includes in-frame clones alone and lacks a portion of them. The sample records approximately 2.1 million clones, 90% to 95% being singletons. Sequenced input: naive CD4+ T cells from PBMCs. The receptors stem from a man aged 18 to 35 in good health. Some clones in this sample may be carry-over from other donors' samples. Each CDR3 is given with its conserved first and last residue.

v_call: TRBV19
cdr3_aa: CASSRAGHVPTDTQYF

v_call: TRBV5-1
cdr3_aa: CASSLATGITYEQYF

v_call: TRBV27
cdr3_aa: CASSTPPADTQYF

v_call: TRBV19
cdr3_aa: CASTLRQGTGELFF

v_call: TRBV7-6
cdr3_aa: CASSRSGARITGELFF

v_call: TRBV25-1
cdr3_aa: CASSESGQENTEAFF

v_call: TRBV2
cdr3_aa: CASSGRGGYEQYF

v_call: TRBV29-1
cdr3_aa: CSGQDGSSSGTGELFF

v_call: TRBV7-3
cdr3_aa: CASSLTGQGDGYTF

v_call: TRBV7-8
cdr3_aa: CASTAWGLSAYEQYF

v_call: TRBV6-5
cdr3_aa: CASRHPLDRGDGYTF

v_call: TRBV2
cdr3_aa: CASGPEQGGYEQYF

v_call: TRBV9
cdr3_aa: CASSPLRIPGADTQYF

v_call: TRBV5-1
cdr3_aa: CASSLSTGGLGEKLFF

v_call: TRBV5-1
cdr3_aa: CASKPEANTGELFF

v_call: TRBV10-1
cdr3_aa: CASIQGAEETQYF

v_call: TRBV7-2
cdr3_aa: CASSASTRGQYF

v_call: TRBV2
cdr3_aa: CASIQQGAGELFF

v_call: TRBV9
cdr3_aa: CASSVDRGNSPLHF

v_call: TRBV6-1
cdr3_aa: CASTGRLSNTEAFF

v_call: TRBV7-2
cdr3_aa: CASSLGGRTNYEQYF

v_call: TRBV30
cdr3_aa: CAWSVPGGTGNTIYF

v_call: TRBV11-3
cdr3_aa: CASSLAKTSGTHNEQFF

v_call: TRBV5-1
cdr3_aa: CASSLVPSQETQYF

v_call: TRBV9
cdr3_aa: CASNTGFSYNEQFF

v_call: TRBV7-2
cdr3_aa: CASSPRQGTGELFF

v_call: TRBV19
cdr3_aa: CASSIGEGQRRNEQFF

v_call: TRBV25-1
cdr3_aa: CASRVAGDTQYF

v_call: TRBV5-1
cdr3_aa: CASSLTGTEAFF

v_call: TRBV6-4
cdr3_aa: CASSPQWSGANVLTF

v_call: TRBV5-1
cdr3_aa: CASSLGGAEGYEQYF

v_call: TRBV7-9
cdr3_aa: CASSLRTELNTEAFF

v_call: TRBV4-1
cdr3_aa: CASSHPTTGNYGYTF

v_call: TRBV21-1
cdr3_aa: CASSNRAGRLREKLFF

v_call: TRBV5-6
cdr3_aa: CASSRTGPFYTDTQYF

v_call: TRBV2
cdr3_aa: CASSEDGREVTQYF

v_call: TRBV5-6
cdr3_aa: CASGKGRETQYF

v_call: TRBV21-1
cdr3_aa: CASSSRTSYEQYF

v_call: TRBV19
cdr3_aa: CASIPGHSDGNEQFF

v_call: TRBV6-1
cdr3_aa: CASRRTGRNYGYTF

v_call: TRBV6-5
cdr3_aa: CASSYSGRGPYEQYF

v_call: TRBV5-1
cdr3_aa: CASSLAGVKDTQYF

v_call: TRBV2
cdr3_aa: CASKLLEGPQHEQYF

v_call: TRBV5-6
cdr3_aa: CASSRGQVQNEQYF

v_call: TRBV28
cdr3_aa: CASSLGRGRPLSGYTF

v_call: TRBV7-9
cdr3_aa: CASRGTGFPSSGANVLTF

v_call: TRBV18
cdr3_aa: CASSPRGRDIQYF

v_call: TRBV2
cdr3_aa: CASSGRGTIFQETQYF

v_call: TRBV28
cdr3_aa: CASGGPDLLGGYTF

v_call: TRBV7-3
cdr3_aa: CASSLTGSSYNEQFF

v_call: TRBV10-3
cdr3_aa: CAISEGRGSEDTQYF

v_call: TRBV30
cdr3_aa: CAWSVRLIQGTQYF